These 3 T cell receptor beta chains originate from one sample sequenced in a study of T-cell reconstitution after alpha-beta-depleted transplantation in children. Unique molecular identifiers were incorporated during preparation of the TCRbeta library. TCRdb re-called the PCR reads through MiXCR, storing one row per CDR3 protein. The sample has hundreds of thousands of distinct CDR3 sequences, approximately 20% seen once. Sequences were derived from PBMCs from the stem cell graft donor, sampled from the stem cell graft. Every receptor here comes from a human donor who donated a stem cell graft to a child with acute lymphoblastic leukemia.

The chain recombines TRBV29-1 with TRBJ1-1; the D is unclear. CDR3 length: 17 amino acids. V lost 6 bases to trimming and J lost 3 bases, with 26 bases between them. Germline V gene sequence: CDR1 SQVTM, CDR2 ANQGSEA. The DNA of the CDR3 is TGCAGCGTCTCCCATCGGGGATCAGTTCTCATGGACACTGAAGCTTTCTTT. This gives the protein CSVSHRGSVLMDTEAFF.

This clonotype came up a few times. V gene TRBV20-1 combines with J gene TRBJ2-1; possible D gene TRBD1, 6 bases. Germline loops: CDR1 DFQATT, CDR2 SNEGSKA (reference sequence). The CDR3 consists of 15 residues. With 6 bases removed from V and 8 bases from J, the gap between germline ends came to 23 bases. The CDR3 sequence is CSAPTGEGPFHEQFF. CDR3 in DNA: TGCAGTGCACCGACAGGTGAAGGGCCTTTTCATGAGCAGTTCTTC.

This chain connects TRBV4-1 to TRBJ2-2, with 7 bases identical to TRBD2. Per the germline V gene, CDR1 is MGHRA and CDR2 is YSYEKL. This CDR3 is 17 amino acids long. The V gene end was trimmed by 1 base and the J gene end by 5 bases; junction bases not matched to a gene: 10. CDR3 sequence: CASSQGPAGRKTGELFF. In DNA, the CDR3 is TGCGCCAGCAGCCAAGGGCCAGCGGGAAGAAAGACCGGGGAGCTGTTTTTT.